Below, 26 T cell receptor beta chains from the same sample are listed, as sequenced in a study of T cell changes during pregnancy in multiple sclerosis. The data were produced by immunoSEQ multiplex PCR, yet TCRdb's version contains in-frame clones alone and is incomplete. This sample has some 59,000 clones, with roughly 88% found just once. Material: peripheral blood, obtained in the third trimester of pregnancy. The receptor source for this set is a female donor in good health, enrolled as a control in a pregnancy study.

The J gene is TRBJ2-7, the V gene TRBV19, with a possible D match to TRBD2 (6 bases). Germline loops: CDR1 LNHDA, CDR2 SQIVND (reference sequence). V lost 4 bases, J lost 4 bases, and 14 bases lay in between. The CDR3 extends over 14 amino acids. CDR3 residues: CASSNAAGVYEQYF. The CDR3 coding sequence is TGTGCCAGTAGTAATGCAGCGGGTGTGTACGAGCAGTACTTC.

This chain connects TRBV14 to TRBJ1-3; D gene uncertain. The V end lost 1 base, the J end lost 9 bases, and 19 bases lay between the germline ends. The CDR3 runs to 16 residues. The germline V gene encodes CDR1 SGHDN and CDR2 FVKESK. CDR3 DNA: TGTGCCAGCAGCCAAGTCTTGGGTCGTCAAGAGGGCACCATATATTTT. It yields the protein CASSQVLGRQEGTIYF.

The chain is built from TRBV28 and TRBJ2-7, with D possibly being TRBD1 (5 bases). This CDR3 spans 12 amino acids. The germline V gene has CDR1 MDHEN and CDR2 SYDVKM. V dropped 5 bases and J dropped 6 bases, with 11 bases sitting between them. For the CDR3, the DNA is TGTGCCAGCAGTCTTCTGGGGCTCGAGCAGTACTTC. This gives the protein CASSLLGLEQYF.

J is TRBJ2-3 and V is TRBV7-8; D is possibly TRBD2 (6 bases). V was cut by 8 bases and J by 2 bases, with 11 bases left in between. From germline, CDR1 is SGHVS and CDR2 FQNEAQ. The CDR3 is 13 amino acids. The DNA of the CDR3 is TGTGCCAGCCTTCGGGGGACCACAGATACGCAGTATTTT. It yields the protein CASLRGTTDTQYF.

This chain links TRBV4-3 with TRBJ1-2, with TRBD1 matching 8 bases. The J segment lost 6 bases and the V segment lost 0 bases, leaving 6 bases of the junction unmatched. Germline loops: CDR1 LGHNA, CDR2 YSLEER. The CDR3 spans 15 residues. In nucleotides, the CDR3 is TGCGCCAGCAGCCAAGATCAGGGGGCTGCGGATGGCTACACCTTC. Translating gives CASSQDQGAADGYTF.

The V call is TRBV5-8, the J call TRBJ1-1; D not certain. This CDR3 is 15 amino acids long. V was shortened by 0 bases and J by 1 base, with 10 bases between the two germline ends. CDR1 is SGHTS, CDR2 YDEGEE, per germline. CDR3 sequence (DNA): TGTGCCAGCAGCTTGGGGAGCGGGTGGAACACTGAAGCTTTCTTT. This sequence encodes CASSLGSGWNTEAFF. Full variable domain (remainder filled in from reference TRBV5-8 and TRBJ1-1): EAGVTQSPTHLIKTRGQQATLRCSPISGHTSVYWYQQALGLGLQFLLWYDEGEERNRGNFPPRFSGRQFPNYSSELNVNALELEDSALYLCASSLGSGWNTEAFFGQGTRLTVV.

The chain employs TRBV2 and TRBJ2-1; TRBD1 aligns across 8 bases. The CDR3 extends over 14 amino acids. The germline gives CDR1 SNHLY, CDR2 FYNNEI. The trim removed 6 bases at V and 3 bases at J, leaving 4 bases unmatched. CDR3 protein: CASRGDRGYNEQFF. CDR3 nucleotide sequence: TGTGCCAGCAGGGGCGACAGGGGCTACAATGAGCAGTTCTTC.

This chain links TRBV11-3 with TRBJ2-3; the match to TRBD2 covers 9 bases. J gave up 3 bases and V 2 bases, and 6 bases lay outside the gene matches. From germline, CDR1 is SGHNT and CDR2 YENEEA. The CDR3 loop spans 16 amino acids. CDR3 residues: CASSLFRLAVTDTQYF. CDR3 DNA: TGTGCCAGCAGCTTATTCCGACTAGCGGTGACAGATACGCAGTATTTT.

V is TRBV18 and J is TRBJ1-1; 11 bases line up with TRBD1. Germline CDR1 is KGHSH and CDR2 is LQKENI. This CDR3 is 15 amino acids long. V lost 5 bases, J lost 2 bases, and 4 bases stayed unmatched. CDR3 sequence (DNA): TGTGCCAGCTCAAAAGGACAGGGGGCTAACACTGAAGCTTTCTTT. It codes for CASSKGQGANTEAFF.

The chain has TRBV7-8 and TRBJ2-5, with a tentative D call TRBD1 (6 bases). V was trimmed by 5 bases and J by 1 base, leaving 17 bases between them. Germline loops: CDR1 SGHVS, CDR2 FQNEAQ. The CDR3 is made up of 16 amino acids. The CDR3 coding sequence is TGTGCCAGCAGCATACAGGGTGGGGGCCCCCAAGAGACCCAGTACTTC. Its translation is CASSIQGGGPQETQYF.

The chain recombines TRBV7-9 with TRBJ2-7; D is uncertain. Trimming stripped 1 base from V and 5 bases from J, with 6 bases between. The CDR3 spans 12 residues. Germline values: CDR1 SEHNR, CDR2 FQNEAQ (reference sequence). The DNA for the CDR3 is TGTGCCAGCAGCTTAGGTAGAAACGAGCAGTACTTC. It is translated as CASSLGRNEQYF.

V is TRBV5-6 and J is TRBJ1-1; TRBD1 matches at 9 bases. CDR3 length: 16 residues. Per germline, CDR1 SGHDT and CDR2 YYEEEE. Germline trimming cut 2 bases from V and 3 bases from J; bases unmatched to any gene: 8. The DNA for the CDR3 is TGTGCCAGCAGCTTCAGAGACAGGGGGGTTTACACTGAAGCTTTCTTT. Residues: CASSFRDRGVYTEAFF.

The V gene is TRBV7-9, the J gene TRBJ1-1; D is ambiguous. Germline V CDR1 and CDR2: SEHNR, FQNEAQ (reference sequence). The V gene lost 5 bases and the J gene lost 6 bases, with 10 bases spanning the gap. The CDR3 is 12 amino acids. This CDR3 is CASSPGTSEAFF. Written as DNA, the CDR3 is TGTGCCAGCAGCCCTGGCACGTCTGAAGCTTTCTTT.

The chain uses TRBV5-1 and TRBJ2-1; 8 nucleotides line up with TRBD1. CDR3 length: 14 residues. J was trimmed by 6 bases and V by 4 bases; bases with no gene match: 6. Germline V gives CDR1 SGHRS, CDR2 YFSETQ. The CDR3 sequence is CASSPDRGSNEQFF. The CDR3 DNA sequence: TGCGCCAGCAGCCCCGACAGGGGAAGCAATGAGCAGTTCTTC.

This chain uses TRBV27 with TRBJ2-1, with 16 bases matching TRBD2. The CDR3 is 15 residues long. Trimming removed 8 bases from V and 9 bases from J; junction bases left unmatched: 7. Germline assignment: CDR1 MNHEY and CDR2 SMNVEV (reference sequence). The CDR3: CASSEGTSGRGEQFF. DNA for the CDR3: TGTGCCAGCTCCGAGGGGACTAGCGGGAGGGGTGAGCAGTTCTTC.

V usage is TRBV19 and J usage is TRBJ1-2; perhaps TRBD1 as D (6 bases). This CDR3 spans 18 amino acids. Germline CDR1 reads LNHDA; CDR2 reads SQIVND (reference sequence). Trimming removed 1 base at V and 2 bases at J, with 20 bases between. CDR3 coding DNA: TGTGCCAGTAGTATAGGTCCCCTACGGGAACAGGGAAACTATGGCTACACCTTC. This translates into CASSIGPLREQGNYGYTF.

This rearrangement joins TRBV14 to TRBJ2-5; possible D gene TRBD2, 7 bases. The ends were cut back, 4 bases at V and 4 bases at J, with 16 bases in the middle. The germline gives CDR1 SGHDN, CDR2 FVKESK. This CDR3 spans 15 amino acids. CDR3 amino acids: CASSPPGGPIETQYF. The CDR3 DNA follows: TGTGCCAGCAGCCCCCCGGGGGGCCCTATAGAGACCCAGTACTTC.

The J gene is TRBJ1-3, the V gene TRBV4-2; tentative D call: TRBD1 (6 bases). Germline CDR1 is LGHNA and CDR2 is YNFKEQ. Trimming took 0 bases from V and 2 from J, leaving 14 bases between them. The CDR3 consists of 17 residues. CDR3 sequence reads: CASSQDSQGQTGNTIYF. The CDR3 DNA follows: TGTGCCAGCAGCCAAGATAGCCAGGGACAAACTGGAAACACCATATATTTT.

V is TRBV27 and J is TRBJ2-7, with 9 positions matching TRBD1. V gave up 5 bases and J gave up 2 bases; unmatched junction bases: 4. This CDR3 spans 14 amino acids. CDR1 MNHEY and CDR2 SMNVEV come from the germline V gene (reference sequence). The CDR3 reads CASSRDRAPYEQYF. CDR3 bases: TGTGCCAGCAGTCGGGACAGGGCACCCTACGAGCAGTACTTC.

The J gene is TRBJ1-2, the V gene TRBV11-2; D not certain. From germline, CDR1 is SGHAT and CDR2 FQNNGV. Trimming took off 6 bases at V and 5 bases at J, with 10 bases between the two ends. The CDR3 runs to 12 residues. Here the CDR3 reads CASREEGYGYTF. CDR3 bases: TGTGCCAGCAGGGAGGAAGGATATGGCTACACCTTC. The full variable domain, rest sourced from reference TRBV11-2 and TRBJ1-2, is EAGVAQSPRYKIIEKRQSVAFWCNPISGHATLYWYQQILGQGPKLLIQFQNNGVVDDSQLPKDRFSAERLKGVDSTLKIQPAKLEDSAVYLCASREEGYGYTFGSGTRLTVV.

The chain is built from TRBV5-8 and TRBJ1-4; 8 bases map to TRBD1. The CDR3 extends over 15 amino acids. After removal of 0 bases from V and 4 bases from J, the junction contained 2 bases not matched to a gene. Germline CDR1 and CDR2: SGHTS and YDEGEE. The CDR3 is CASSLGQGYNEKLFF. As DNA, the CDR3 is TGTGCCAGCAGCTTGGGACAGGGGTATAATGAAAAACTGTTTTTT.

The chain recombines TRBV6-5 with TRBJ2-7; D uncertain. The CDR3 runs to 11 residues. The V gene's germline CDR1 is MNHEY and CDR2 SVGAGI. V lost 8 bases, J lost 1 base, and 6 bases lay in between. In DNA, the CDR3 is TGTGCCAGCGGCACATCCTACGAGCAGTACTTC. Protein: CASGTSYEQYF.

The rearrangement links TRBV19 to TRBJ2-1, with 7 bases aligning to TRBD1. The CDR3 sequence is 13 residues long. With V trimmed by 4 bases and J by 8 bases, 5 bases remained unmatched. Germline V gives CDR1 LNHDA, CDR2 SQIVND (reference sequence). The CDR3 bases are TGTGCCAGTAGTAAGACAGGGTGGGATGAGCAGTTCTTC. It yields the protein CASSKTGWDEQFF.

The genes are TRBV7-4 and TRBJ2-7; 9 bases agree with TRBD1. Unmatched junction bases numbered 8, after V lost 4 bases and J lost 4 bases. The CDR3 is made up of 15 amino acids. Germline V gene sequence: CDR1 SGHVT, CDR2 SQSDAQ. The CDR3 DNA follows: TGTGCCAGCAGCTCATCCCCGGGACAGGGTTACGAGCAGTACTTC. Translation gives CASSSSPGQGYEQYF.

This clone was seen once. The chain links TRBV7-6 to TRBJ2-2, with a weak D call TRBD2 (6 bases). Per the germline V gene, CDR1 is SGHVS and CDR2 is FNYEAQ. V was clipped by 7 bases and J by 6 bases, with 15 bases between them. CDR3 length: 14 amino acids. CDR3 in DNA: TGTGCCAGCACCGTACTAGCATTAGCCGGGGAGCTGTTTTTT. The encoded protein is CASTVLALAGELFF.

The CDR3 bases are TGTGCCTGGAGTGCGCAGAGCGGGAGCGGGACCCAGTACTTC. It codes for CAWSAQSGSGTQYF. This sequence joins TRBV30 and TRBJ2-5; 8 bases match TRBD2. The ends lost 1 base at V and 7 bases at J; junction bases unmatched: 8. The CDR3 spans 14 residues. The V gene's germline CDR1 is GTSNPN and CDR2 SVGIG (reference sequence).